This T cell receptor (beta chain) is from a study of shared clonotypes between healthy human individuals. Study findings and constraints: The sharing of approximately 5.1% of naive CD4 clonotypes was seen across a handful of donors.

Here immunoSEQ multiplex PCR was the method, and the copy in TCRdb shows in-frame clones only, minus some. The sample holds millions of clones, 80% to 95% seen once. About this clone itself: Its antigen is not identified.

Material for sequencing was naive CD4+ T cells from PBMCs. Subset specified: CD45RA+ positively selected. The receptor's source is a man between 18 and 29 years old in good health. Some clones in this sample may be carry-over from other donors' samples.

The DNA of the CDR3 is TGTGCCAGCAGCCCTCCGGGACAGACTTATGGCTACACCTTC. Residues: CASSPPGQTYGYTF. The chain has TRBV7-9 and TRBJ1-2; 7 positions agree with TRBD1. The J segment lost 5 bases and the V segment lost 5 bases, leaving 8 bases of the junction unmatched. From germline, CDR1 is SEHNR and CDR2 FQNEAQ (reference sequence). The CDR3 is 14 amino acids.